These 9 T cell receptor beta chains share one sample of origin, sequenced in a study of shared clonotypes between healthy human individuals. Some clones are missing from TCRdb's copy, which holds only in-frame ones; the method was immunoSEQ multiplex PCR. The table records some 2,500,000 clones, about nine tenths of them present only once. Sequenced input: naive CD4+ T cells from PBMCs. Subset meaning: CD45RA+ positively selected. All receptors derive from a man aged 18 to 35 in good health. Some clones in this sample may be carry-over from other donors' samples.

The V and J genes are TRBV7-9 and TRBJ1-2, with D perhaps TRBD1 (5 bases). The CDR3 sequence is 15 residues long. Between the trimmed V and J ends, which lost 7 bases and 4 bases, there was a span of 19 bases. In germline, CDR1 is SEHNR, CDR2 FQNEAQ (reference sequence). The CDR3 spells CASNPATGTGYGYTF. CDR3 sequence (DNA): TGTGCCAGCAATCCGGCGACCGGGACGGGCTATGGCTACACCTTC. Full variable domain (rest looked up from reference TRBV7-9 and TRBJ1-2): DTGVSQNPRHKITKRGQNVTFRCDPISEHNRLYWYRQTLGQGPEFLTYFQNEAQLEKSRLLSDRFSAERPKGSFSTLEIQRTEQGDSAMYLCASNPATGTGYGYTFGSGTRLTVV.

The CDR3 nucleotides read TGTGCCAGCAATAAGGGGTACGGAAACACCATATATTTT. It encodes CASNKGYGNTIYF. The chain combines TRBV11-2 with TRBJ1-3, with a possible D match to TRBD1 (5 bases). The germline V and J ends were trimmed by 7 bases and 4 bases, with 11 bases remaining between them. The germline gives CDR1 SGHAT, CDR2 FQNNGV. CDR3 length: 13 residues.

V usage is TRBV9 and J usage is TRBJ2-4; no firm D call. Trimming took off 2 bases at V and 0 bases at J, with 9 bases between the two ends. The CDR3 has 15 residues. Germline V gene sequence: CDR1 SGDLS, CDR2 YYNGEE. In nucleotides, the CDR3 is TGTGCCAGCAGCGTTGGGCCCGTAGCCAAAAACATTCAGTACTTC. Its translation: CASSVGPVAKNIQYF.

This clone has only one observation. The J gene is TRBJ1-3, the V gene TRBV4-3; tentative D call: TRBD1 (5 bases). Germline-derived CDR1 and CDR2 are LGHNA and YSLEER. Trimming left V 4 bases short and J 1 base short, with 11 bases between. The CDR3 extends over 15 amino acids. The CDR3 nucleotides read TGCGCCAGCAGCCGAAGAGAGGGGTCTGGAAACACCATATATTTT. This gives the protein CASSRREGSGNTIYF.

The rearrangement links TRBV11-2 to TRBJ2-7; 8 nucleotides align to TRBD2. CDR1 SGHAT and CDR2 FQNNGV come from the germline V gene. The CDR3 is made up of 15 amino acids. V shed 5 bases and J 4 bases; nucleotides not matched to a gene: 10. The CDR3 nucleotides are TGTGCCAGCAGCCTCCTCGGACTAGCCGGATACGAGCAGTACTTC. Protein: CASSLLGLAGYEQYF. Full variable domain (remainder filled in from reference TRBV11-2 and TRBJ2-7): EAGVAQSPRYKIIEKRQSVAFWCNPISGHATLYWYQQILGQGPKLLIQFQNNGVVDDSQLPKDRFSAERLKGVDSTLKIQPAKLEDSAVYLCASSLLGLAGYEQYFGPGTRLTVT.

Comments on this clone: The sample carries other DNA sequences with the same CDR3. The chain joins TRBV6-5 to TRBJ1-2; no clear D. The CDR3 consists of 13 residues. Trimming stripped 0 bases from V and 4 bases from J, with 6 bases between. The germline V gene encodes CDR1 MNHEY and CDR2 SVGAGI. The CDR3 protein is CASSYSAAYGYTF. Written as DNA, the CDR3 is TGTGCCAGCAGTTACTCCGCAGCCTATGGCTACACCTTC.

The V gene is TRBV30, the J gene TRBJ1-3; D is unresolved. CDR3 length: 11 residues. Deletions cut 3 bases from V and 9 bases from J, with 9 bases between. Per germline, CDR1 GTSNPN and CDR2 SVGIG (reference sequence). The CDR3 nucleotides read TGTGCCTGGAGCCCCGTGGGCACCATATATTTT. It translates to CAWSPVGTIYF.

This clone was picked up one time. V and J are TRBV2 and TRBJ2-3; D perhaps matches TRBD2 (6 bases). From germline, CDR1 is SNHLY and CDR2 FYNNEI. The V end lost 10 bases, the J end lost 0 bases, and 11 bases lay between the germline ends. The CDR3 has 13 amino acids. As DNA, the CDR3 is TGTGCCACTCAGCGGGCTAGCACAGATACGCAGTATTTT. It specifies CATQRASTDTQYF.

To note about this clone: An end of the junction does not agree with germline; a read error may underlie this. The rearrangement joins TRBV28 to TRBJ1-4; D gene uncertain. This CDR3 is built from 12 residues. Germline CDR1 and CDR2: MDHEN and SYDVKM. CDR3 DNA sequence: TGTGCCAGCAGTACCGGGTCGCCTGACGTAATTTTT. Amino acids: CASSTGSPDVIF.